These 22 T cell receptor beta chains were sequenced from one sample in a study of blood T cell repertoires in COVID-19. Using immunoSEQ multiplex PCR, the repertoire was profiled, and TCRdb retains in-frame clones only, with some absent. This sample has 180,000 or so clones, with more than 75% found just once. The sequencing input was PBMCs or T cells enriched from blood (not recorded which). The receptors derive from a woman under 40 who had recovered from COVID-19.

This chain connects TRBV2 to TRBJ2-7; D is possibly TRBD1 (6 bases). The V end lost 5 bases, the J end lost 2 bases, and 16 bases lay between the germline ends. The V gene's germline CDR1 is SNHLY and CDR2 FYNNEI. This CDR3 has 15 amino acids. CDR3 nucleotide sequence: TGTGCCAGCAGTACGGGATGGGACACACCCTACGAGCAGTACTTC. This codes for CASSTGWDTPYEQYF.

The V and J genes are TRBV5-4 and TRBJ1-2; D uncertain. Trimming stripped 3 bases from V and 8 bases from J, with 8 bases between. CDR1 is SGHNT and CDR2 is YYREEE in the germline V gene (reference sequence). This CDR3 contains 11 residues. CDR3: CASSSPRGYTF. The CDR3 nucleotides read TGTGCCAGCAGCTCCCCGCGCGGCTACACCTTC.

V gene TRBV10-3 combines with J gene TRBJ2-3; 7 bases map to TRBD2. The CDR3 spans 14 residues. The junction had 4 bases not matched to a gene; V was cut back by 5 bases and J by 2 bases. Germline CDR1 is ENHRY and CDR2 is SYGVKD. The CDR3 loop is CAISPAGTTDTQYF. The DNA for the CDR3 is TGTGCCATCAGTCCAGCGGGGACCACAGATACGCAGTATTTT.

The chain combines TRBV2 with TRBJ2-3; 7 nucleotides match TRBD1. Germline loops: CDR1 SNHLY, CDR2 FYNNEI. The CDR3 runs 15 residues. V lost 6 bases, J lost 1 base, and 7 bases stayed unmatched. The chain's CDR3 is CASSRQGWGTDTQYF. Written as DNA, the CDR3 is TGTGCCAGCAGCCGACAGGGCTGGGGCACAGATACGCAGTATTTT.

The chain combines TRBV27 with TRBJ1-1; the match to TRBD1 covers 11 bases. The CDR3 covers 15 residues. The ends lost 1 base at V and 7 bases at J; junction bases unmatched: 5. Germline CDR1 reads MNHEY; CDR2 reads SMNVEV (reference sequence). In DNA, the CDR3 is TGTGCCAGCAGTTTATGGGGACAGGGGGTGGGTGAAGCTTTCTTT. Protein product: CASSLWGQGVGEAFF.

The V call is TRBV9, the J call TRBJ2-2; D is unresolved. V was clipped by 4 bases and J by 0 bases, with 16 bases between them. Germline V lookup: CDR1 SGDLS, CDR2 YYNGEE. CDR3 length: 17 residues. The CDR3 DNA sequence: TGTGCCAGCAGCCTAATAAAAAACCCCACGAACACCGGGGAGCTGTTTTTT. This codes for CASSLIKNPTNTGELFF.

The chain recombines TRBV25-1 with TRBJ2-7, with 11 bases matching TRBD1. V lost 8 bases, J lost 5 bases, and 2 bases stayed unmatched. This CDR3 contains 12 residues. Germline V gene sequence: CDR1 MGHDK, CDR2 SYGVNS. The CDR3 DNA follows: TGTGCCAGCGGGGACAGGGGGGACGAGCAGTACTTC. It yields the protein CASGDRGDEQYF.

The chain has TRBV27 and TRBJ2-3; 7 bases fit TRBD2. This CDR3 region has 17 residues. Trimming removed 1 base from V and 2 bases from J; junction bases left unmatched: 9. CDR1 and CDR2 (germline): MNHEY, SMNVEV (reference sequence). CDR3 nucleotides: TGTGCCAGCAGTTTATTGGCTAGCGGATACTCCACAGATACGCAGTATTTT. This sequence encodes CASSLLASGYSTDTQYF.

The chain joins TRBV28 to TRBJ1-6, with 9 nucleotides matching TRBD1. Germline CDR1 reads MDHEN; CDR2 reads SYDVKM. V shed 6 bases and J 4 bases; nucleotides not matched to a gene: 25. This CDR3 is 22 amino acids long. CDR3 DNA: TGTGCCAGCAGCTCAGACGGGACCTCCCCCCCGACAGGGGGGTCATATAATTCACCCCTCCACTTT. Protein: CASSSDGTSPPTGGSYNSPLHF. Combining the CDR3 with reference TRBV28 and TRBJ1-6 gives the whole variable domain DVKVTQSSRYLVKRTGEKVFLECVQDMDHENMFWYRQDPGLGLRLIYFSYDVKMKEKGDIPEGYSVSREKKERFSLILESASTNQTSMYLCASSSDGTSPPTGGSYNSPLHFGNGTRLTVT.

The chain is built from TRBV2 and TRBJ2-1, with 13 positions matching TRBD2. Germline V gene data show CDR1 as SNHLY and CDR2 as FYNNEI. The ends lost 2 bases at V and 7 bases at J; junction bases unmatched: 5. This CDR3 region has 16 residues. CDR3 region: CASSERTSGRGNEQFF. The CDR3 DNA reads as TGTGCCAGCAGTGAAAGAACTAGCGGGAGGGGTAATGAGCAGTTCTTC.

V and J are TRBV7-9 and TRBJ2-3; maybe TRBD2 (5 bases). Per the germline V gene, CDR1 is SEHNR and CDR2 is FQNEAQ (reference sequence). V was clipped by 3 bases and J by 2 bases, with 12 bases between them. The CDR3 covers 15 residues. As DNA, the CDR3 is TGTGCCAGCAGCTTTGAGGGTACTTACACAGATACGCAGTATTTT. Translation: CASSFEGTYTDTQYF.

The CDR3 DNA reads as TGTGCCAGTAGTATCAAGGGAAGGGGGGAGACCCAGTACTTC. This encodes CASSIKGRGETQYF. This chain links TRBV19 with TRBJ2-5; weak D call: TRBD1 (6 bases). The V and J ends lost 3 bases and 5 bases respectively, with 13 bases between them. Germline-derived CDR1 and CDR2 are LNHDA and SQIVND (reference sequence). The CDR3 consists of 14 residues.

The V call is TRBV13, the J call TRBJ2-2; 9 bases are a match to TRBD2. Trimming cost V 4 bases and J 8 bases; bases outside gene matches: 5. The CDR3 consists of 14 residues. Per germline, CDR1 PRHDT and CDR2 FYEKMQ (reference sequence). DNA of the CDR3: TGTGCCAGCAGCTACCGACTAGCGGATGGGGAGCTGTTTTTT. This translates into CASSYRLADGELFF.

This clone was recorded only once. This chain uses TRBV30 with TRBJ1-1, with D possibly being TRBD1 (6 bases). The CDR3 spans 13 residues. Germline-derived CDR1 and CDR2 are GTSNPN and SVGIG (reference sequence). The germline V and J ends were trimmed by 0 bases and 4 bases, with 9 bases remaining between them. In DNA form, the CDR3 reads TGTGCCTGGAGTGTACGGGGGGCCACTGAAGCTTTCTTT. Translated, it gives CAWSVRGATEAFF.

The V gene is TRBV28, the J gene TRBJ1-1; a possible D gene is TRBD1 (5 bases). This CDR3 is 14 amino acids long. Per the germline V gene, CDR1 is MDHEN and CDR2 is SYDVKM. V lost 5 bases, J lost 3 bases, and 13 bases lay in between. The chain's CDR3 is CASSPRVFDTEAFF. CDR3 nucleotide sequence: TGTGCCAGCAGTCCCAGGGTATTCGACACTGAAGCTTTCTTT.

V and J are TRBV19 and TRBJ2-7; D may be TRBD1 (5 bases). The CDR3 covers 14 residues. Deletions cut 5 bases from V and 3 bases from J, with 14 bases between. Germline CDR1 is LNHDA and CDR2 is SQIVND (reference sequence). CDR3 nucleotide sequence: TGTGCCAGTAGTGTCAAAACTGGACACTACGAGCAGTACTTC. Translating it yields CASSVKTGHYEQYF. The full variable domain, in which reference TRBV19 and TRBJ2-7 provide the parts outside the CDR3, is DGGITQSPKYLFRKEGQNVTLSCEQNLNHDAMYWYRQDPGQGLRLIYYSQIVNDFQKGDIAEGYSVSREKKESFPLTVTSAQKNPTAFYLCASSVKTGHYEQYFGPGTRLTVT.

The CDR3 sequence: CASSQGQISSYEQYF. CDR3 nucleotide sequence: TGTGCCAGCAGCCAAGGACAGATAAGCTCCTACGAGCAGTACTTC. This chain joins TRBV3-1 (or the pseudogene TRBV3-2) and TRBJ2-7; D perhaps matches TRBD1 (5 bases). The V gene lost 1 base and the J gene lost 0 bases, with 10 bases spanning the gap. CDR1 and CDR2 (germline): LGHDT, YNNKEL (reference sequence). The CDR3 length is 15 residues.

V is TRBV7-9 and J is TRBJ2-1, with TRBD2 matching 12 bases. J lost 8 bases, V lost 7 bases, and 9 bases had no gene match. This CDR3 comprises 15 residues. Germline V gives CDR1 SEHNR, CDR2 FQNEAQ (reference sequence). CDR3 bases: TGTGCCAGCACCTTGACTAGCGGGAGTTCGGATGAGCAGTTCTTC. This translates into CASTLTSGSSDEQFF.

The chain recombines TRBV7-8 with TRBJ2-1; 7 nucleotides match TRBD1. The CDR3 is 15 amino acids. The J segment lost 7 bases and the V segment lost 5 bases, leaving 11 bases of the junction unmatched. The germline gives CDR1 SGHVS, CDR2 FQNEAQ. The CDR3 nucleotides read TGTGCCAGCAGCCCAGGGGGACCCGGTGTAAATGAGCAGTTCTTC. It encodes CASSPGGPGVNEQFF.

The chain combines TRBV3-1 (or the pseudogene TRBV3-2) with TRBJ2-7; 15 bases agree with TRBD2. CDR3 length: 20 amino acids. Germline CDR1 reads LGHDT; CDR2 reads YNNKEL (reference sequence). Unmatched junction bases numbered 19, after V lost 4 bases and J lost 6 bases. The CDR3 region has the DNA TGTGCCAGCAGCCCCACCTGGACTAGCGGGAGGGCCAGTGTCCTCCCCGAGCAGTACTTC. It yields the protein CASSPTWTSGRASVLPEQYF.

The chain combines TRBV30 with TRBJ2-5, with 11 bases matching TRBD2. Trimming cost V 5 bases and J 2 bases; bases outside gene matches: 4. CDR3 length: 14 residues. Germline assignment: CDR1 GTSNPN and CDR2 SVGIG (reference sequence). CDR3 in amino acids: CAWVSSGRQETQYF. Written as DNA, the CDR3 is TGTGCCTGGGTCTCTAGCGGGAGGCAAGAGACCCAGTACTTC.

The CDR3 spells CASSLGYSGEAFF. The CDR3 DNA sequence: TGTGCCAGCAGCTTGGGGTACTCGGGGGAAGCTTTCTTT. The chain joins TRBV5-6 to TRBJ1-1, with D hard to call. CDR3 length: 13 amino acids. V lost 0 bases to trimming and J lost 8 bases, with 11 bases between them. Germline V gene data show CDR1 as SGHDT and CDR2 as YYEEEE.